This T cell receptor (beta chain) is from a study of neurological immune-mediated disorders. Germline CDR1 is ENHRY and CDR2 is SYGVKD. The CDR3 consists of 16 residues. Worth noting for this clonotype: A junction boundary mismatches the germline segment, possibly from a read error.

5'RACE with 10-nucleotide random UMIs generated the cDNA. Each CDR3 protein gets one entry after TCRdb re-called the 5' RACE reads with MiXCR. Of 45,000 to 50,000 distinct CDR3 sequences in the sample, roughly a quarter were seen once. This TCR was recovered from a woman in her 70s in good health. What was sequenced was PBMCs. The V call is TRBV10-3, the J call TRBJ2-5; D ambiguous. CDR3 DNA sequence: TGTGCCATCAGTGAGTCGTGGAAGGGTTGCCAAGAGACTCAGTACTTC. Protein product: CAISESWKGCQETQYF.